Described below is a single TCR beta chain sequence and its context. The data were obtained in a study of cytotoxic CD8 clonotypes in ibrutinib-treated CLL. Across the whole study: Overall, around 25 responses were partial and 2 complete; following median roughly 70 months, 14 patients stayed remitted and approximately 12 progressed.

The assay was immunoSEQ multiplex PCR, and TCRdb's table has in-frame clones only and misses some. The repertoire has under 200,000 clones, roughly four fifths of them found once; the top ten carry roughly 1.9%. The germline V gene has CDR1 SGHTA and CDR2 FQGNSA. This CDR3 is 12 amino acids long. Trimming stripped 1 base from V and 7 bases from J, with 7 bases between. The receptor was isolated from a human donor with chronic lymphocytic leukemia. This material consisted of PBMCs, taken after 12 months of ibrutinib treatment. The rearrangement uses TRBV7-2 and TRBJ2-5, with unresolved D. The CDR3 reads CASSLDRTTQYF. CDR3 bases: TGTGCCAGCAGCTTAGACCGGACGACCCAGTACTTC.